This note documents a single T cell receptor (beta chain) sequence. Its antigen is unidentified. TCRdb independently ran MiXCR on the reads; one entry per CDR3 protein. The sample gives a few hundred thousand distinct CDR3 sequences, 35% to 50% of which show up once; 48% is in the top ten. The germline V gene has CDR1 SGHAT and CDR2 FQNNGV. The V end was cut by 1 base, the J end by 4 bases, with 13 bases between. The CDR3 contains 16 residues. This sample is part of a study of T cell repertoires in cytomegalovirus infection. The chain employs TRBV11-2 and TRBJ2-2; D possibly matches TRBD1 or TRBD2 (6 bases each). This clonotype originated in a human donor in good health (CMV status not recorded). Some clones in this sample may be carry-over from other donors' samples. The material was cultured PBMCs, obtained from culture after CMV antigen stimulation. CDR3 region: CASSLGSRGATGELFF. CDR3 bases: TGTGCCAGCAGCTTAGGTAGTAGGGGGGCCACCGGGGAGCTGTTTTTT.